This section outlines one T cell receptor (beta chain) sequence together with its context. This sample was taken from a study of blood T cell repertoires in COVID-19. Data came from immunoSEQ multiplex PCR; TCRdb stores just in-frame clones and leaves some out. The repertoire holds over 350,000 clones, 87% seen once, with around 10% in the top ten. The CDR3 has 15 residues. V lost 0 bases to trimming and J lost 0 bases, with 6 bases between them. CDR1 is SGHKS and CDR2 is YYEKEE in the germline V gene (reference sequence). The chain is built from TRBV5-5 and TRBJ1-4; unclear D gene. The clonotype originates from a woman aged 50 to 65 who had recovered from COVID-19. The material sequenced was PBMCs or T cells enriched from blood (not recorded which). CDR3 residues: CASSLGATTNEKLFF. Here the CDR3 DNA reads TGTGCCAGCAGCTTGGGGGCAACAACTAATGAAAAACTGTTTTTT.